This TCR beta chain was identified during a study of T cells in localized non-small cell lung cancer. Study-wide results and limits: Sequencing, confined to only one tumor region, leaves heterogeneity possible. An association was observed between higher blood T cell density and longer overall survival. Out of the top 100 tumor clones, a median about 57 were seen in adjacent lung.

Assay used: immunoSEQ multiplex PCR; TCRdb lists only in-frame clones, some missing. The profile shows some 2,000 clones, roughly a third of them singletons. Trimming shortened V by 5 bases and J by 12 bases, and 16 bases separated the two germline ends. The CDR3 runs 12 residues. CDR1 and CDR2 (germline): MDHEN, SYDVKM. This clone occurred once. The antigen is undetermined. This sequence was found in a male donor aged 60 or older with stage II lung adenocarcinoma. This chain uses TRBV28 with TRBJ1-1; D is undetermined. The input for sequencing was lung tumor tissue, taken before any cancer treatment. The CDR3 reads CASSLGRAVTFF. In nucleotides, the CDR3 is TGTGCCAGCAGTCTGGGGAGGGCAGTGACTTTCTTT.